The present T cell receptor beta chain was sequenced within a study of CD8+ T cells in alopecia areata. Alopecia areata patients provided lesional scalp punch biopsies and peripheral blood, both collected for the study. Whole-study findings and limits: Normal skin's resident alphabeta T cells are sequenced alongside lesional scalp T cells. Alopecia totalis/universalis scalp especially showed more expanded CD8+ clones than normal scalp.

Extracted RNA was reverse transcribed, and the resulting cDNA served as sequencing template. TCRdb's copy holds only in-frame clones and misses some; the assay was immunoSEQ multiplex PCR. This table has over 100,000 clones, almost 50% appearing once. CDR1 and CDR2 from the germline V gene are SGHDT and YYEEEE. The ends were cut back, 4 bases at V and 4 bases at J, with 9 bases in the middle. The CDR3 has 14 residues. Comments on this clone: Its antigen is not identified.

This specimen consisted of CD8+ T cells sorted from blood, obtained at week 0. This receptor was taken from a human donor with alopecia areata. The gene calls are TRBV5-6 and TRBJ1-6, with D unclear. The CDR3 here is CASSELNYNSPLHF. Written as DNA, the CDR3 is TGTGCCAGCAGCGAATTGAATTATAATTCACCCCTCCACTTT. Drawing the rest from reference TRBV5-6 and TRBJ1-6, the complete variable domain is DAGVTQSPTHLIKTRGQQVTLRCSPKSGHDTVSWYQQALGQGPQFIFQYYEEEERQRGNFPDRFSGHQFPNYSSELNVNALLLGDSALYLCASSELNYNSPLHFGNGTRLTVT.